Following are 17 T cell receptor beta chains from one sample sequenced in a study of CD8+CD57+ T cells in acquired aplastic anemia. TCR beta VDJ combinations and CDR3 sequences were profiled from genomic DNA. One entry per CDR3 protein, called by TCRdb with MiXCR from the reads. Of 150,000 to 200,000 distinct CDR3 sequences detected, 64% appear once; the ten largest clones hold about 43%. Sequences were obtained from sorted CD4+, CD8+, or CD8+CD57+ T cells (not recorded which) from PBMCs. The receptors were gathered from a human donor with severe aplastic anemia or a healthy control (not recorded which).

This chain connects TRBV25-1 to TRBJ2-1, with D perhaps TRBD1 (6 bases). V lost 6 bases to trimming and J lost 4 bases, with 7 bases between them. The CDR3 is made up of 12 amino acids. CDR1 is MGHDK, CDR2 SYGVNS, per germline. The CDR3 reads CASRTGYNEQFF. The CDR3 DNA sequence: TGTGCCAGCAGAACAGGGTACAATGAGCAGTTCTTC.

This clonotype was recorded once. CDR3 amino acids: CASSLRAGNTEAFF. CDR3 nucleotides: TGTGCCAGCAGCTTAAGGGCAGGGAACACTGAAGCTTTCTTT. V usage is TRBV7-2 and J usage is TRBJ1-1; no definite D call. Germline CDR1 reads SGHTA; CDR2 reads FQGNSA. The length of the CDR3 is 14 residues. The V and J ends lost 2 bases and 1 base respectively, with 8 bases between them.

Details on this clonotype: This is likely a read error, given that the CDR3 carries no conserved phenylalanine or tryptophan at its end. The chain couples TRBV20-1 to TRBJ1-1; unclear D gene. Trimming left V 6 bases short and J 8 bases short, with 19 bases between. The CDR3 totals 13 residues. Germline V gene data show CDR1 as DFQATT and CDR2 as SNEGSKA (reference sequence). In DNA, the CDR3 is TGCAGTGCCCAGACTGCCCGGGATCCCGAAGCTTTCCTT. As protein: CSAQTARDPEAFL.

This chain connects TRBV12-3 or TRBV12-4 to TRBJ2-6; possibly TRBD1 for D (5 bases). CDR3 length equals 16 residues. Trimming removed 6 bases from V and 0 bases from J, with 12 bases in between. The CDR3 loop reads CASRYDSYSGANVLTF. The CDR3 DNA sequence: TGTGCCAGCAGGTACGACAGTTACTCTGGGGCCAACGTCCTGACTTTC.

The J gene is TRBJ1-1, the V gene TRBV20-1, with TRBD1 identical over 7 bases. The CDR3 sequence is 14 residues long. The germline CDR1 and CDR2 sequences are DFQATT and SNEGSKA (reference sequence). V lost 2 bases, J lost 0 bases, and 3 bases stayed unmatched. DNA of the CDR3: TGCAGTGCTAGAATAGGACAGGTGAACACTGAAGCTTTCTTT. Amino acid sequence: CSARIGQVNTEAFF.

As for this clonotype: A much larger clone differs by one base, so this may be a read error. The V gene is TRBV6-2 or TRBV6-3, the J gene TRBJ1-1, with 12 bases fitting TRBD1. CDR3 length: 15 amino acids. The germline V gene has CDR1 MNHEY and CDR2 SVGEGT. The CDR3 here is CASSYAGTGGTGAFF. The CDR3 DNA follows: TGTGCCAGCAGTTACGCCGGGACAGGGGGCACTGGAGCTTTCTTT.

V usage is TRBV12-3 or TRBV12-4 and J usage is TRBJ1-6; no firm D call. The CDR3 loop spans 12 amino acids. V gave up 3 bases and J gave up 5 bases, with 2 bases separating them. The CDR3 reads CASSFDNSPLHF. CDR3 nucleotides: TGTGCCAGCAGTTTTGATAATTCACCCCTCCACTTT.

The gene calls are TRBV19 and TRBJ1-5; D call uncertain. CDR1 is LNHDA, CDR2 SQIVND, per germline (reference sequence). CDR3 size: 17 residues. V was pared by 6 bases and J by 4 bases, with 22 bases between. The CDR3 here is CASRLLGRGKWNQPQHF. CDR3 nucleotide sequence: TGTGCCAGTAGGCTGTTAGGACGGGGTAAGTGGAATCAGCCCCAGCATTTT.

The chain is built from TRBV6-5 and TRBJ1-6; D is uncertain. Deletions cut 1 base from V and 5 bases from J, with 0 bases between. This CDR3 comprises 12 residues. Looked up from germline, CDR1 is MNHEY and CDR2 is SVGAGI. The CDR3 bases are TGTGCCAGCAGTTACTATAATTCACCCCTCCACTTT. Protein product: CASSYYNSPLHF.

The V gene is TRBV7-9, the J gene TRBJ2-1; weak D call: TRBD2 (5 bases). The CDR3 extends over 13 amino acids. Per the germline V gene, CDR1 is SEHNR and CDR2 is FQNEAQ (reference sequence). V was shortened by 6 bases and J by 7 bases, with 13 bases between the two germline ends. CDR3 DNA sequence: TGTGCCAGCAGGCTGGGAGTCACAAATGAGCAGTTCTTC. Its translation is CASRLGVTNEQFF.

This clonotype was seen only a few times. The V call is TRBV6-6, the J call TRBJ2-7; the match to TRBD2 covers 11 bases. In germline, CDR1 is MNHNY, CDR2 SVGAGI (reference sequence). V was clipped by 4 bases and J by 0 bases; unmatched bases: 5. This CDR3 spans 16 amino acids. The CDR3 DNA reads TGTGCCAGCAGTTTATCTAGCGGGGGGAGCTCCTACGAGCAGTACTTC. Protein sequence: CASSLSSGGSSYEQYF.

This clonotype has just one count. The genes are TRBV7-3 and TRBJ2-2; no firm D call. V lost 5 bases and J 1 base, leaving 8 bases between the germline ends. Germline loops: CDR1 SGHTA, CDR2 FQGTGA. The CDR3 has 14 amino acids. Written as DNA, the CDR3 is TGTGCCAGCAGCCCTCACGGGAACACCGGGGAGCTGTTTTTT. It encodes CASSPHGNTGELFF.

V usage is TRBV27 and J usage is TRBJ2-1; no clear D. Trimming left V 2 bases short and J 2 bases short, with 4 bases between. The V gene's germline CDR1 is MNHEY and CDR2 SMNVEV (reference sequence). CDR3 length equals 13 residues. The DNA for the CDR3 is TGTGCCAGCAGTTTAAGCCCCTACAATGAGCAGTTCTTC. Residues: CASSLSPYNEQFF.

This clonotype was detected a few times. The genes are TRBV12-3 or TRBV12-4 and TRBJ1-2; D ambiguous. Trimming took 6 bases from V and 1 from J, leaving 12 bases between them. This CDR3 has 14 residues. Here the CDR3 reads CASRSLGINYGYTF. Here the CDR3 DNA reads TGTGCCAGCAGAAGCCTCGGGATTAACTATGGCTACACCTTC.

In this sample, this clonotype turned up once. This chain connects TRBV7-3 to TRBJ1-2, with D perhaps matching TRBD1 (6 bases). The CDR3 runs 16 residues. Deletions cut 0 bases from V and 7 bases from J, with 18 bases between. Germline CDR1 SGHTA, CDR2 FQGTGA. CDR3 loop: CASSLTRGTAVAGYTF. Here the CDR3 DNA reads TGTGCCAGCAGCTTAACGAGGGGGACTGCGGTAGCTGGCTACACCTTC.

The sample holds many counts of this clonotype. This chain connects TRBV27 to TRBJ2-7; no clear D gene. Germline lookup yields CDR1 MNHEY and CDR2 SMNVEV (reference sequence). Trimming took 6 bases from V and 0 from J, leaving 12 bases between them. The CDR3 covers 14 residues. CDR3 in DNA: TGTGCCAGCAGACCTGCCCAACCCTCCTACGAGCAGTACTTC. Its protein is CASRPAQPSYEQYF.

The chain employs TRBV2 and TRBJ1-1; 9 nucleotides line up with TRBD1. CDR1 is SNHLY, CDR2 FYNNEI, per germline. The CDR3 loop spans 15 amino acids. Trimming at V came to 7 bases and at J to 0 bases, leaving 6 bases not matched to a gene. CDR3 in amino acids: CASNEQGALNTEAFF. As DNA, the CDR3 is TGTGCCAGCAACGAACAGGGGGCCCTGAACACTGAAGCTTTCTTT.